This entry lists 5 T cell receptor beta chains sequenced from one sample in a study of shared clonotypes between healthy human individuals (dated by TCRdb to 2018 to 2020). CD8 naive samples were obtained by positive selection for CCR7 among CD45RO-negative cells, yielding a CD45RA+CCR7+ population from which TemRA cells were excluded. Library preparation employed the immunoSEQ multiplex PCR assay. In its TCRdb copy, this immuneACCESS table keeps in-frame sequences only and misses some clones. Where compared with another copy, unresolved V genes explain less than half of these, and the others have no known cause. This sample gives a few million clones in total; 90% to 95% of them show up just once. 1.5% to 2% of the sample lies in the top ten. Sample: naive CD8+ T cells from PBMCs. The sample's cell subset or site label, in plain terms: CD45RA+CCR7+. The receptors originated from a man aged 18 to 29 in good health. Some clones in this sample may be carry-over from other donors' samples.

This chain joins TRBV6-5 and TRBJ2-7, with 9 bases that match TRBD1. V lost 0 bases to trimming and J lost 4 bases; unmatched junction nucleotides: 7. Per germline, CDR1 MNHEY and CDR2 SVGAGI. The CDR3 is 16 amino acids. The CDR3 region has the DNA TGTGCCAGCAGTTACTCGATTAGGGACAGGGCATACGAGCAGTACTTC. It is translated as CASSYSIRDRAYEQYF.

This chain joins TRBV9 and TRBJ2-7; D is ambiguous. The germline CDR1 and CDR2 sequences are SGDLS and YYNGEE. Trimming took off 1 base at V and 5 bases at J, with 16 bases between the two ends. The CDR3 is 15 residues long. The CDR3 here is CASSVRSAITHEQYF. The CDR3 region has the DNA TGTGCCAGCAGCGTAAGGAGCGCCATCACCCACGAGCAGTACTTC. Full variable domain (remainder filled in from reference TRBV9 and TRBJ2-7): DSGVTQTPKHLITATGQRVTLRCSPRSGDLSVYWYQQSLDQGLQFLIQYYNGEERAKGNILERFSAQQFPDLHSELNLSSLELGDSALYFCASSVRSAITHEQYFGPGTRLTVT.

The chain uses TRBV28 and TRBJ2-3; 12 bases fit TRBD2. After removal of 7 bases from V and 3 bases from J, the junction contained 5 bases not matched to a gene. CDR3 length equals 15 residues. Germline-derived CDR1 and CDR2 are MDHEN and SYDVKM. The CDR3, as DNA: TGTGCCAGCACCGAGACTAGCGGGAGAACAGATACGCAGTATTTT. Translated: CASTETSGRTDTQYF.

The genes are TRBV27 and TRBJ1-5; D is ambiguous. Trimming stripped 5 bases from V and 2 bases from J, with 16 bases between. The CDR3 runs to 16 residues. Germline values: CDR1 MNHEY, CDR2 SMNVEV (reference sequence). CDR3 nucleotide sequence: TGTGCCAGCAGTCCTCTTCTAGGGCTCCGCAATCAGCCCCAGCATTTT. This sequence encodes CASSPLLGLRNQPQHF.

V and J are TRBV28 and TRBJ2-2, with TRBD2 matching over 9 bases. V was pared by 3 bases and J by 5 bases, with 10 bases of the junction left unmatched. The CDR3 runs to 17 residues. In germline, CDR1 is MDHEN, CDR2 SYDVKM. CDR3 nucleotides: TGTGCCAGCAGTTTTCTGGAGCCTAGCGGGACTACCGGGGAGCTGTTTTTT. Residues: CASSFLEPSGTTGELFF.